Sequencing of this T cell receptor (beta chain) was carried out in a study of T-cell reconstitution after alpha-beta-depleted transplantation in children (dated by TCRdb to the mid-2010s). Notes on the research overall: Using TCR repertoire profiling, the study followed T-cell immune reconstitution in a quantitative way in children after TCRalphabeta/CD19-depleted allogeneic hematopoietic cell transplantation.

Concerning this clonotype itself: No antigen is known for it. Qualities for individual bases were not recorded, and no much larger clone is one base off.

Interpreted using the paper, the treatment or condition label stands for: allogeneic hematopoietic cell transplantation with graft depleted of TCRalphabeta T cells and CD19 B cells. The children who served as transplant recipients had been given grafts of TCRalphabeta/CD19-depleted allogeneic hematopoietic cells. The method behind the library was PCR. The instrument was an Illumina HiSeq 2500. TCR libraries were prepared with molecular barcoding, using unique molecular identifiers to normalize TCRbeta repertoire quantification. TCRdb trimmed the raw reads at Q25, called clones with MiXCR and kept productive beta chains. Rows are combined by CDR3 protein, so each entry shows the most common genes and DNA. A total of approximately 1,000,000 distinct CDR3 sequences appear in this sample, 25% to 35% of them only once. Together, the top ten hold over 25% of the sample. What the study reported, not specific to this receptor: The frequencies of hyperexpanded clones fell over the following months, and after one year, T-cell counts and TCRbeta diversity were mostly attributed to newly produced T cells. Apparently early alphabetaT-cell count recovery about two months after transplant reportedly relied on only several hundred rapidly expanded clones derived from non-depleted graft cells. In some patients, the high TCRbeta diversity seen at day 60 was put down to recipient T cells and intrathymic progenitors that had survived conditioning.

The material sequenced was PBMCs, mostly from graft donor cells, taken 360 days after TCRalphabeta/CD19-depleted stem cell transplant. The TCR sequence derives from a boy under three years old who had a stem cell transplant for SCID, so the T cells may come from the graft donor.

The CDR3 reads as follows: CASSLSQTNYEQYF. The DNA sequence is given as TGCGCCAGCAGCTTGTCTCAGACCAACTACGAGCAGTACTTC. Here the chain combines TRBV5-1 and TRBJ2-7, with the D gene not confidently named. Trimming removed 1 base from V and 3 bases from J, leaving 11 bases between the germline ends. Counted from cysteine to phenylalanine, this CDR3 has 14 amino acids. The read is trimmed to its CDR3 DNA, 42 bases read in frame from base 1. CDR1 SGHRS and CDR2 YFSETQ were looked up in the germline V gene.